This record looks at one T cell receptor (beta chain) sequence and its context. Authors' analysis steps: Quantification of nucleated cells was approximated via reference gene primer amplification. Method: immunoSEQ multiplex PCR; TCRdb's copy keeps in-frame clones and lacks some. The V and J calls and clone size are taken from that table; D and trimming were inferred from the DNA. The sample lists under 300,000 clones, about 83% occurring once. The V and J ends lost 2 bases and 6 bases respectively, with 14 bases between them. CDR1 is SGHDT and CDR2 is YYEEEE in the germline V gene. The CDR3 runs to 14 residues. The record originates from a study of blood T cell repertoires in COVID-19. About the research overall: Acute and convalescent COVID-19 samples came from the United States, Italy and Spain. The analysed material was cDNA or gDNA that came from T cells, B-cell-depleted T cells, or PBMCs.

The chain carries TRBV5-6 and TRBJ1-1; D possibly corresponds to TRBD1 (6 bases). Sequenced sample: peripheral blood. The TCR sequence derives from a human donor in a cohort sampled during active COVID-19. The CDR3 coding sequence is TGTGCCAGCAGCTTCAGGAAGGACAGACCTGAAGCTTTCTTT. Encoded protein: CASSFRKDRPEAFF.